These 28 T cell receptor beta chains came from one sample sequenced in a study of control samples from healthy donors and cancer patients. The table came from immunoSEQ multiplex PCR; TCRdb's copy has only in-frame clones and leaves some out. The sample holds roughly 150,000 clones, about 94% seen once. The sample was blood. The receptor source for this set is a man aged 50 to 59 in good health.

The chain uses TRBV19 and TRBJ1-2; maybe TRBD1 (5 bases). The CDR3 sequence is 15 residues long. V lost 4 bases and J 4 bases, leaving 16 bases between the germline ends. CDR1 and CDR2 (germline): LNHDA, SQIVND (reference sequence). This CDR3 reads CASSNLGRELYGYTF. Written as DNA, the CDR3 is TGTGCCAGTAGTAACTTGGGACGGGAGCTCTATGGCTACACCTTC.

Comments on this clone: The junction differs from germline at one of its ends, possibly a read error. The CDR3 loop is CASSFGQGWTGELFF. In DNA, the CDR3 is TGTGCTAGCAGCTTCGGACAGGGATGGACCGGGGAGCTGTTTTTT. The V call is TRBV7-7, the J call TRBJ2-2; 8 positions match TRBD1. The length of the CDR3 is 15 residues. Per germline, CDR1 SSHAT and CDR2 FNYEAQ (reference sequence).

The chain combines TRBV7-9 with TRBJ2-7; tentatively, D is TRBD1 or TRBD2 (5 bases each). This CDR3 contains 17 residues. Trimming removed 5 bases from V and 2 bases from J, with 22 bases in between. From germline, CDR1 is SEHNR and CDR2 FQNEAQ (reference sequence). The CDR3 is CASSLSSTGLRPYEQYF. The CDR3 coding sequence is TGTGCCAGCAGCCTCTCATCCACGGGGCTCCGACCCTACGAGCAGTACTTC.

The chain uses TRBV5-1 and TRBJ2-7; 7 positions agree with TRBD1. CDR1 is SGHRS, CDR2 YFSETQ, per germline. J lost 4 bases, V lost 1 base, and 8 bases had no gene match. The length of the CDR3 is 15 residues. CDR3 in DNA: TGCGCCAGCAGCTTGACGACAGGGAATTTTTACGAGCAGTACTTC. Translating gives CASSLTTGNFYEQYF. Full variable domain (outside the CDR3, taken from reference TRBV5-1 and TRBJ2-7): KAGVTQTPRYLIKTRGQQVTLSCSPISGHRSVSWYQQTPGQGLQFLFEYFSETQRNKGNFPGRFSGRQFSNSRSEMNVSTLELGDSALYLCASSLTTGNFYEQYFGPGTRLTVT.

The chain is built from TRBV5-4 and TRBJ2-3; D uncertain. Trimming left V 0 bases short and J 2 bases short, with 10 bases between. The CDR3 extends over 15 amino acids. Germline V gene lookup returns CDR1 SGHNT and CDR2 YYREEE (reference sequence). The CDR3 nucleotides are TGTGCCAGCAGCTTGGGAGGCCCTCACACAGATACGCAGTATTTT. It is translated as CASSLGGPHTDTQYF.

This clone was found a few times. The chain uses TRBV2 and TRBJ2-3, with D tentatively TRBD1 (6 bases). Trimming stripped 1 base from V and 0 bases from J, with 14 bases between. CDR3 length equals 17 residues. Germline CDR1 and CDR2: SNHLY and FYNNEI. In DNA form, the CDR3 reads TGTGCCAGCAGTGAAGTTCCCTGGGGGCCTAGCACAGATACGCAGTATTTT. Translating it yields CASSEVPWGPSTDTQYF.

The chain joins TRBV18 to TRBJ2-2; 8 bases are shared with TRBD2. The germline gives CDR1 KGHSH, CDR2 LQKENI. Germline trimming cut 6 bases from V and 2 bases from J; bases unmatched to any gene: 14. The CDR3 runs 18 residues. The CDR3 sequence is CASSDLASGSYNTGELFF. The CDR3 nucleotides are TGTGCCAGCTCCGACTTGGCGAGCGGGAGTTATAACACCGGGGAGCTGTTTTTT.

This chain connects TRBV3-1 (or the pseudogene TRBV3-2) to TRBJ2-1; the D call may be TRBD1 or TRBD2 (5 bases each). The V end lost 4 bases, the J end lost 7 bases, and 20 bases lay between the germline ends. CDR1 and CDR2 (germline): LGHDT, YNNKEL (reference sequence). The CDR3 sequence is 16 residues long. The CDR3 reads CASSPGRYPPLNEQFF. CDR3 nucleotides: TGTGCCAGCAGCCCGGGACGCTACCCCCCCTTGAATGAGCAGTTCTTC.

This chain uses TRBV7-9 with TRBJ2-5; 11 bases match TRBD2. This CDR3 has 18 amino acids. Germline V gives CDR1 SEHNR, CDR2 FQNEAQ (reference sequence). Germline trimming cut 1 base from V and 1 base from J; bases unmatched to any gene: 8. CDR3 DNA: TGTGCCAGCAGCTTAGTAATCACTAGCGGGAGAACCCAAGAGACCCAGTACTTC. Protein sequence: CASSLVITSGRTQETQYF.

The chain couples TRBV6-5 to TRBJ1-1; 9 nucleotides match TRBD1. Unmatched junction bases numbered 6, after V lost 8 bases and J lost 5 bases. Germline-derived CDR1 and CDR2 are MNHEY and SVGAGI. The CDR3 has 13 residues. Here the CDR3 DNA reads TGTGCCAGCGGGGACAGGGCGGGAACTGAAGCTTTCTTT. It specifies CASGDRAGTEAFF.

This chain connects TRBV5-4 to TRBJ2-2; D gene unclear. The CDR3 covers 15 residues. Deletions cut 4 bases from V and 1 base from J, with 11 bases between. Germline assignment: CDR1 SGHNT and CDR2 YYREEE (reference sequence). CDR3 loop: CASSEARKNTGELFF. Written as DNA, the CDR3 is TGTGCCAGCAGCGAAGCTAGGAAGAACACCGGGGAGCTGTTTTTT.

This clone showed up just once. The V gene is TRBV7-5, the J gene TRBJ2-2. TRBV7-5 is given as a pseudogene. The CDR3 contains 17 residues. The CDR3 nucleotides are TGTGCCAGAAGCTTAAGTAGAAGGGTGATCTCGGACGGGGAGCTGTTTTTT. It yields the protein CARSLSRRVISDGELFF.

The gene calls are TRBV30 and TRBJ2-5, with D possibly TRBD1 on 5 matching bases. The CDR3 has 14 amino acids. The germline gives CDR1 GTSNPN, CDR2 SVGIG (reference sequence). Trimming stripped 1 base from V and 1 base from J, with 10 bases between. CDR3 sequence reads: CAWSGWGSQETQYF. Written as DNA, the CDR3 is TGTGCCTGGAGTGGGTGGGGCAGCCAAGAGACCCAGTACTTC.

The chain joins TRBV28 to TRBJ1-1; perhaps TRBD1 as D (5 bases). The CDR3 length is 15 residues. Germline V gives CDR1 MDHEN, CDR2 SYDVKM. The V gene lost 10 bases and the J gene lost 4 bases, with 22 bases spanning the gap. This CDR3 reads CATSLMQGAGTEAFF. As DNA, the CDR3 is TGTGCCACCTCCCTAATGCAGGGCGCGGGCACTGAAGCTTTCTTT.

This clone showed up just once. One end of the junction does not line up with germline, which may come from a read error. The chain employs TRBV24-1 and TRBJ1-5; D gene uncertain. This CDR3 contains 15 residues. The germline gives CDR1 KGHDR, CDR2 SFDVKD. CDR3 nucleotides: TGTGCCACCAGTGATTCCCGATCGGTCTATCAGTCCCAGCATTTT. This translates into CATSDSRSVYQSQHF.

This clone appeared a single time. This chain links TRBV4-2 with TRBJ2-3; 8 bases align to TRBD2. Germline trimming cut 0 bases from V and 1 base from J; bases unmatched to any gene: 3. Looked up from germline, CDR1 is LGHNA and CDR2 is YNFKEQ. The CDR3 runs to 16 residues. In nucleotides, the CDR3 is TGTGCCAGCAGCCAAGACGGGGGGGAGGGCACAGATACGCAGTATTTT. This translates into CASSQDGGEGTDTQYF.

This chain links TRBV4-1 with TRBJ2-2; a possible D gene is TRBD1 (5 bases). V dropped 1 base and J dropped 4 bases, with 7 bases sitting between them. Per germline, CDR1 MGHRA and CDR2 YSYEKL. This CDR3 is built from 14 residues. This CDR3 is CASSQGQTTGELFF. Here the CDR3 DNA reads TGCGCCAGCAGCCAAGGACAGACCACCGGGGAGCTGTTTTTT.

In nucleotides, the CDR3 is TGTGCCAGCAGCTTGTTCACAGATACGCAGTATTTT. Its translation: CASSLFTDTQYF. The chain has TRBV7-2 and TRBJ2-3; D uncertain. Trimming took off 3 bases at V and 2 bases at J, with 3 bases between the two ends. This CDR3 is 12 amino acids long. CDR1 is SGHTA and CDR2 is FQGNSA in the germline V gene.

The genes are TRBV10-3 and TRBJ2-5, with TRBD1 matching over 12 bases. This CDR3 is built from 15 residues. CDR1 and CDR2 (germline): ENHRY, SYGVKD. Losses at the gene ends were 5 bases for V and 4 bases for J; bases not matched to a gene: 5. DNA of the CDR3: TGTGCCATCAGTCCCGGGACAGGGGGCCCAGAGACCCAGTACTTC. Its protein is CAISPGTGGPETQYF.

For the CDR3, the DNA is TGTGCCAGCAGCACAACCGGACTCCACTACGAGCAGTACTTC. Its translation: CASSTTGLHYEQYF. The chain couples TRBV5-6 to TRBJ2-7; D possibly corresponds to TRBD2 (5 bases). This CDR3 contains 14 residues. Trimming took off 4 bases at V and 3 bases at J, with 14 bases between the two ends. The V gene's germline CDR1 is SGHDT and CDR2 YYEEEE.

CDR3 protein: CASSLLGPLLSYEQYF. The CDR3 DNA follows: TGCGCCAGCAGCTTGTTGGGTCCCTTACTCTCCTACGAGCAGTACTTC. The chain has TRBV5-1 and TRBJ2-7; no clear D. The CDR3 is 16 residues long. Germline CDR1 reads SGHRS; CDR2 reads YFSETQ. The V end was cut by 1 base, the J end by 0 bases, with 14 bases between.

The chain carries TRBV5-1 and TRBJ2-7; 7 bases are shared with TRBD1. CDR1 is SGHRS, CDR2 YFSETQ, per germline. The CDR3 loop spans 14 amino acids. V gave up 4 bases and J gave up 0 bases; unmatched junction bases: 4. CDR3 DNA: TGCGCCAGCAGCGAGACAGGGCCCTCCTACGAGCAGTACTTC. This sequence encodes CASSETGPSYEQYF.

V is TRBV5-4 and J is TRBJ2-7; D unresolved. CDR1 SGHNT and CDR2 YYREEE come from the germline V gene (reference sequence). Trimming removed 3 bases from V and 4 bases from J, with 5 bases in between. This CDR3 comprises 11 residues. CDR3 sequence: CASSSKYEQYF. The CDR3 nucleotides read TGTGCCAGCAGCTCCAAGTACGAGCAGTACTTC. The whole variable domain, filled in from reference TRBV5-4 and TRBJ2-7, reads ETGVTQSPTHLIKTRGQQVTLRCSSQSGHNTVSWYQQALGQGPQFIFQYYREEENGRGNFPPRFSGLQFPNYSSELNVNALELDDSALYLCASSSKYEQYFGPGTRLTVT.

The V and J genes are TRBV27 and TRBJ2-7, with TRBD2 matching 9 bases. V shed 4 bases and J 7 bases; nucleotides not matched to a gene: 8. This CDR3 contains 14 residues. Germline V gene data show CDR1 as MNHEY and CDR2 as SMNVEV (reference sequence). CDR3 bases: TGTGCCAGCAGTTACGCGGGAGGGCTCTGGGAGCAGTACTTC. It translates to CASSYAGGLWEQYF.

This clone showed up just a few times. The V gene is TRBV2, the J gene TRBJ2-1; 11 bases line up with TRBD2. Trimming cost V 3 bases and J 15 bases; bases outside gene matches: 10. The CDR3 is made up of 14 amino acids. Germline values: CDR1 SNHLY, CDR2 FYNNEI. CDR3 sequence (DNA): TGTGCCAGCAGTGACTTCGGTAGCGGGAGGGCCGGGTTCTTC. It specifies CASSDFGSGRAGFF.

The chain couples TRBV4-2 to TRBJ2-3, with D uncertain. From germline, CDR1 is LGHNA and CDR2 YNFKEQ. The V and J ends lost 0 bases and 6 bases respectively, with 4 bases between them. The CDR3 is made up of 12 amino acids. The CDR3 loop reads CASSQETDTQYF. CDR3 DNA sequence: TGTGCCAGCAGCCAAGAGACGGATACGCAGTATTTT.

V and J are TRBV9 and TRBJ2-5; 8 bases align to TRBD1. Germline V CDR1 and CDR2: SGDLS, YYNGEE. The CDR3 covers 14 residues. Trimming took 3 bases from V and 5 from J; bases not matched to a gene: 6. CDR3 nucleotide sequence: TGTGCCAGCAGCGCCGGACAGGGCGGGGAGACCCAGTACTTC. Encoded protein: CASSAGQGGETQYF.

This clone showed up just a few times. The chain employs TRBV3-1 (or the pseudogene TRBV3-2) and TRBJ2-7, with TRBD2 matching 7 bases. Trimming took 0 bases from V and 6 from J; bases not matched to a gene: 8. This CDR3 comprises 15 residues. CDR1 and CDR2 (germline): LGHDT, YNNKEL (reference sequence). CDR3 nucleotides: TGTGCCAGCAGCCAAGAAGGCGGGAGATCTCTCGAGCAGTACTTC. It translates to CASSQEGGRSLEQYF.